This T cell receptor beta chain was documented in a study of T cell responses to AZD1222 COVID-19 vaccine. General study results and limits: Spike-specific TCR breadth and depth rose after two AZD1222 doses.

Details on this clone: Its antigen is not identified.

TCRdb's copy holds only in-frame clones and misses some; the assay was immunoSEQ multiplex PCR. Of about 73,000 clones listed, about 88% are singletons. V dropped 6 bases and J dropped 4 bases, with 12 bases sitting between them. The CDR3 has 13 residues. The sequenced sample was peripheral blood, obtained 28 days after the second AZD1222 dose. This clonotype was sampled from an adult who received the AZD1222 COVID-19 vaccine. The V gene is TRBV12-3 or TRBV12-4, the J gene TRBJ1-2; possible D gene TRBD1, 6 bases. The CDR3 bases are TGTGCCAGCAGCTTACAACAGGGCTATGGCTACACCTTC. Protein: CASSLQQGYGYTF.